This T cell receptor (beta chain) was documented in a study of T cells after yellow fever vaccination. Study observations and caveats: Weaker overall, the secondary response nonetheless peaked faster (day 5 versus 15). Clones from primary vaccination mostly reappeared after the booster (around 97% CD4, approximately 91% CD8).

The germline gives CDR1 PRHDT, CDR2 FYEKMQ (reference sequence). The CDR3 totals 13 residues. V shed 0 bases and J shed 3 bases, with 5 bases lying between them. TCRdb called the 5' RACE reads again in MiXCR, with one record for every CDR3 protein. Here the sample spans 300,000 to 350,000 distinct CDR3 sequences, under 5% being singletons. This clonotype was seen at least ten times. Its antigen is unknown. Material: PBMCs, obtained 5 days after the yellow fever booster vaccination. The clonotype was recovered from a man younger than 30 who received the YFV17D yellow fever vaccine. The chain combines TRBV13 with TRBJ1-1; D unclear. CDR3: CASSLGLYTEAFF. CDR3 nucleotide sequence: TGTGCCAGCAGCTTAGGACTGTACACTGAAGCTTTCTTT.